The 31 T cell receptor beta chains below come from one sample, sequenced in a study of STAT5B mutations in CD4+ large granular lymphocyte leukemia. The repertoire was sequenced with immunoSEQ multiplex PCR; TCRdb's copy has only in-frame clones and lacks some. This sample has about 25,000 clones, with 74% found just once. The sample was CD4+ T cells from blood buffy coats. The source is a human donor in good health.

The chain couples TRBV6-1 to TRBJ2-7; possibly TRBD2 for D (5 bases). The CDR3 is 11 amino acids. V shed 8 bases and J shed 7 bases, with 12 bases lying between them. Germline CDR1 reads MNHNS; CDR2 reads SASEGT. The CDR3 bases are TGTGCCAGCCGGAGGCTGAGTGAGCAGTACTTC. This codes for CASRRLSEQYF.

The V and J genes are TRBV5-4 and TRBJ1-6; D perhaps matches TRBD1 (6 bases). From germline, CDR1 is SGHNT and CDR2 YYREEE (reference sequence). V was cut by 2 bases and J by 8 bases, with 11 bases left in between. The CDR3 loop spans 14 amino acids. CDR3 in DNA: TGTGCCAGCAGCTTCACAGGGCGGTATTCACCCCTCCACTTT. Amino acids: CASSFTGRYSPLHF.

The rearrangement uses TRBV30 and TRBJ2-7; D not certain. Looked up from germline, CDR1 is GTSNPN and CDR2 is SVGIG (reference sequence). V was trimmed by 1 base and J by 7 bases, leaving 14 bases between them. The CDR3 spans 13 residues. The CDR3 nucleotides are TGTGCCTGGAGTGAAGACGTTCTGGGGGAGCAGTACTTC. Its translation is CAWSEDVLGEQYF.

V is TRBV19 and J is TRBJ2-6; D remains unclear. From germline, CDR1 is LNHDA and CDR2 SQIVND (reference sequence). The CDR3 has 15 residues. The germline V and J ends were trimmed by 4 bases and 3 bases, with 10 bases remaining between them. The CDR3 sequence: CASSTHRGGANVLTF. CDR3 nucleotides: TGTGCCAGTAGTACCCATCGTGGTGGGGCCAACGTCCTGACTTTC.

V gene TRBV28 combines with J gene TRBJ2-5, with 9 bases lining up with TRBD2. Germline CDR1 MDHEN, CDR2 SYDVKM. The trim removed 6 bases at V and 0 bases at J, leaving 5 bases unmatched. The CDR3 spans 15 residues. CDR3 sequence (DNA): TGTGCCAGCAGGCGGGGGGGGGCGTACCAAGAGACCCAGTACTTC. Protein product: CASRRGGAYQETQYF.

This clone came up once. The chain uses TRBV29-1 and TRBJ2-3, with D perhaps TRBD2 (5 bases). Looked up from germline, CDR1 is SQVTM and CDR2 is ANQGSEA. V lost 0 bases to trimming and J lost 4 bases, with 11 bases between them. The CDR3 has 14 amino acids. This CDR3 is CSVEDQRRADTQYF. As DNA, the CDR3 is TGCAGCGTTGAAGATCAGCGGCGCGCAGATACGCAGTATTTT.

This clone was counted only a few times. The CDR3 DNA reads as TGTGCCAGCAGTTACCAGGGATCCTATAATTCACCCCTCCACTTT. It codes for CASSYQGSYNSPLHF. This chain connects TRBV6-5 to TRBJ1-6; TRBD1 might be the D (5 bases). Trimming cost V 2 bases and J 1 base, with 6 bases left between them. Germline V lookup: CDR1 MNHEY, CDR2 SVGAGI. The CDR3 totals 15 residues.

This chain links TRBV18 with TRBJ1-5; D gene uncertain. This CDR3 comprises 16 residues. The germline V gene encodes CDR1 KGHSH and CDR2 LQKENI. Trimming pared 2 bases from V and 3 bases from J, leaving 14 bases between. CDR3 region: CASSPSVQVSNQPQHF. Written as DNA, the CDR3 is TGTGCCAGCTCACCATCGGTGCAAGTTTCCAATCAGCCCCAGCATTTT.

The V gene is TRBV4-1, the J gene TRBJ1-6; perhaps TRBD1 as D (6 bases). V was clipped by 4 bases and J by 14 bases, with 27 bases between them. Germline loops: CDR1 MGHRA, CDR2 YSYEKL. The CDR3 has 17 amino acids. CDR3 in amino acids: CASSRRVLHPRGEALHF. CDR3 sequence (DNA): TGCGCCAGCAGCCGAAGAGTATTGCACCCAAGGGGGGAGGCCCTCCACTTT.

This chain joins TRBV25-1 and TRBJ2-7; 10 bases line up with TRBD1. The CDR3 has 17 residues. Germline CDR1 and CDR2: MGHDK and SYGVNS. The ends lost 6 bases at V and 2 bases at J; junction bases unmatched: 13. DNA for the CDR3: TGTGCCAGCAGCCCTAATAGGTGGGGACAGGGGACCTACGAGCAGTACTTC. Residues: CASSPNRWGQGTYEQYF.

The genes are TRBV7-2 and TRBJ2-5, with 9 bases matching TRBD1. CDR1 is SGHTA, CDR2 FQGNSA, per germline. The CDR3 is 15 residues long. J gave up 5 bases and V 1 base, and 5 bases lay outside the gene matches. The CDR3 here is CASSLVNRGQETQYF. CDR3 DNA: TGTGCCAGCAGCTTAGTTAACAGGGGGCAGGAGACCCAGTACTTC.

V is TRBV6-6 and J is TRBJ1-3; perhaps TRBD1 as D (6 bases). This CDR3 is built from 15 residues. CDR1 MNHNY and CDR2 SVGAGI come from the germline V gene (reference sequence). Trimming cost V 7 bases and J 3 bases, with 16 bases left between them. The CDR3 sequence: CASNTRGVRGNTIYF. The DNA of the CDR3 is TGTGCCAGCAATACTAGGGGGGTACGTGGAAACACCATATATTTT.

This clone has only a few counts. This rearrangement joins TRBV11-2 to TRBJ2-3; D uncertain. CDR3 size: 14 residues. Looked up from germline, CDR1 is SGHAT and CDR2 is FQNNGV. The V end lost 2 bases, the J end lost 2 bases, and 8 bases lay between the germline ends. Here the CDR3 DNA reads TGTGCCAGCAGCTTATCAAGCGTCACAGATACGCAGTATTTT. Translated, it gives CASSLSSVTDTQYF.

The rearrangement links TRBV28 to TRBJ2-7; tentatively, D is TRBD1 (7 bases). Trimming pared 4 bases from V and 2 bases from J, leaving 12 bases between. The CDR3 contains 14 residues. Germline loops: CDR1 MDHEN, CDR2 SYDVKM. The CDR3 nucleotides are TGTGCCAGCAGTTGGAGGGGGCCCCCCTACGAGCAGTACGTC. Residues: CASSWRGPPYEQYV.

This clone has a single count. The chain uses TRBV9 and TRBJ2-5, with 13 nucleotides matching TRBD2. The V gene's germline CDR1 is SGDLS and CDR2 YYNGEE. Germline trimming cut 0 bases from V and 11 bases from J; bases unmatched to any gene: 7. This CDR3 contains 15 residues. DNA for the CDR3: TGTGCCAGCAGCGTAGCGTCACTAGCGGGGGGGCATCAGTACTTC. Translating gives CASSVASLAGGHQYF. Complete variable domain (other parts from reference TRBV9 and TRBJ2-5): DSGVTQTPKHLITATGQRVTLRCSPRSGDLSVYWYQQSLDQGLQFLIQYYNGEERAKGNILERFSAQQFPDLHSELNLSSLELGDSALYFCASSVASLAGGHQYFGPGTRLLVL.

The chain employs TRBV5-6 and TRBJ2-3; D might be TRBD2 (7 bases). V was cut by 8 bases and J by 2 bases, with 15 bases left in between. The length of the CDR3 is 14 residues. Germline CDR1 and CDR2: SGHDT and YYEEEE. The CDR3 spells CARLPGGLTDTQYF. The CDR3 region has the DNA TGTGCCAGACTCCCGGGGGGCCTCACAGATACGCAGTATTTT.

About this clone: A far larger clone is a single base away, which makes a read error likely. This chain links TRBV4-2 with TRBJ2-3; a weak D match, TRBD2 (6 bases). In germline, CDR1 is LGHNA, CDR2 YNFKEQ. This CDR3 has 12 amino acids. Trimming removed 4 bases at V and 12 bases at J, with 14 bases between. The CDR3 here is CASSRPGTSQYF. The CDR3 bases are TGTGCCAGCAGCCGCCCCGGGACTTCACAGTATTTT.

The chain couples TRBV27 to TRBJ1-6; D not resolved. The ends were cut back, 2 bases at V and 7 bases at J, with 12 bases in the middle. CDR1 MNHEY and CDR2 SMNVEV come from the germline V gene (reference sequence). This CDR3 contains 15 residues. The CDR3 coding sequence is TGTGCCAGCAGTTTAGGAAGGGATCTGAATTCACCCCTCCACTTT. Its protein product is CASSLGRDLNSPLHF.

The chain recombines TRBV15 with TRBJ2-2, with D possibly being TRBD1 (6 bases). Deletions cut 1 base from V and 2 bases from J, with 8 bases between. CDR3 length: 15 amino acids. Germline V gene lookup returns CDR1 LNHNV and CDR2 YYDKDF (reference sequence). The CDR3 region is CATSRGGGNTGELFF. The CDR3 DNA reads TGTGCCACCAGCAGAGGAGGGGGAAACACCGGGGAGCTGTTTTTT.

CDR3 sequence (DNA): TGTGCCAGCAGCTTAGAAATACCGGACGTTGGAAACACCATATATTTT. Amino acid sequence: CASSLEIPDVGNTIYF. The chain uses TRBV11-2 and TRBJ1-3; D is uncertain. Per germline, CDR1 SGHAT and CDR2 FQNNGV. The CDR3 runs to 16 residues. Deletions cut 0 bases from V and 3 bases from J, with 12 bases between.

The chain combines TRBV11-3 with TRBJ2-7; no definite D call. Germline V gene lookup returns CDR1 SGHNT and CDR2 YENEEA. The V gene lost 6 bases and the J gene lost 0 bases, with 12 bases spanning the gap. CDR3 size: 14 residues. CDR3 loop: CASSPAGHSYEQYF. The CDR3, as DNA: TGTGCCAGCAGTCCCGCAGGTCACTCCTACGAGCAGTACTTC.

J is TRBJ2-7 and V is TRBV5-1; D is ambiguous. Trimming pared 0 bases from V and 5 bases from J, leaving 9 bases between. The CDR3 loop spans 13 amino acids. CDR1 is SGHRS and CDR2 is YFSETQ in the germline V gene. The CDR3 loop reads CASSLGSLDEQYF. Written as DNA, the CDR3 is TGCGCCAGCAGCTTGGGATCGTTGGACGAGCAGTACTTC.

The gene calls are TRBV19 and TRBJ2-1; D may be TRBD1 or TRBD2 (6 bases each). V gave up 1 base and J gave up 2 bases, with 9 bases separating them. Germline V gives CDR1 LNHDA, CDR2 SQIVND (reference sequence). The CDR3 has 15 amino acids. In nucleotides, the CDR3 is TGTGCCAGTAGTATAGGGGGGGCCCCCTACAATGAGCAGTTCTTC. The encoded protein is CASSIGGAPYNEQFF.

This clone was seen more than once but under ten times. The CDR3 coding sequence is TGTGCCAGCAGTTACGGCGCCACTGAAGCTTTCTTT. This sequence encodes CASSYGATEAFF. This chain uses TRBV6-5 with TRBJ1-1; no clear D. CDR1 is MNHEY, CDR2 SVGAGI, per germline. Trimming removed 2 bases at V and 4 bases at J, with 5 bases between. The CDR3 extends over 12 amino acids.

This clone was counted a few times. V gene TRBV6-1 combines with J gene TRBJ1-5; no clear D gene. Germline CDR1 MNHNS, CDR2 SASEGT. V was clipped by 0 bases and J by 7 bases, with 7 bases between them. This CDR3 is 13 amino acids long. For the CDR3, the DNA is TGTGCCAGCAGTGAAGCGAGAGGCCAGCCCCAGCATTTT. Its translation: CASSEARGQPQHF.

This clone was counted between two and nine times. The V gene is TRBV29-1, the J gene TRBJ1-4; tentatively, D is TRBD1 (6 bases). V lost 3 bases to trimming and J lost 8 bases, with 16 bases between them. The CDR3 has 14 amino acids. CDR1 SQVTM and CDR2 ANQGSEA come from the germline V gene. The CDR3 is CSVDQGGADEKLFF. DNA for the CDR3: TGCAGCGTTGACCAAGGGGGAGCCGACGAAAAACTGTTTTTT.

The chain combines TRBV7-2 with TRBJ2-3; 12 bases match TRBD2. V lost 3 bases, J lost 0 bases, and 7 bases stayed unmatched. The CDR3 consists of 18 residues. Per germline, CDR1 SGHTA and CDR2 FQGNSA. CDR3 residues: CASSLRTSGIPSTDTQYF. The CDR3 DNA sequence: TGTGCCAGCAGCTTGAGGACTAGCGGGATACCTAGCACAGATACGCAGTATTTT.

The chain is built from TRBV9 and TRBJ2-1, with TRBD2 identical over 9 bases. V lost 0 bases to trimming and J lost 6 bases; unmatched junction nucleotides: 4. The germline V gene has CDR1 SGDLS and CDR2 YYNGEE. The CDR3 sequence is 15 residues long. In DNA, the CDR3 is TGTGCCAGCAGCGTAGAGAGCGGGGGGTTCAATGAGCAGTTCTTC. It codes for CASSVESGGFNEQFF.

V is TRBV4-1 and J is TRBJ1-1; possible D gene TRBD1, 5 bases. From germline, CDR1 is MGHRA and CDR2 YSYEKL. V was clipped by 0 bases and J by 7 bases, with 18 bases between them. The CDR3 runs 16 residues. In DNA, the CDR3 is TGCGCCAGCAGCCAAGAAAGGTCCCCGGTTCAGGGTGAAGCTTTCTTT. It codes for CASSQERSPVQGEAFF.

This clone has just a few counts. The CDR3 spells CASSRQENTEAFF. CDR3 DNA: TGCGCCAGCAGCAGGCAGGAGAACACTGAAGCTTTCTTT. The rearrangement links TRBV10-1 to TRBJ1-1; no reliable D call. Trimming left V 6 bases short and J 1 base short, with 9 bases between. Germline V gene lookup returns CDR1 WNHNN and CDR2 SYGVQD (reference sequence). The CDR3 spans 13 residues.

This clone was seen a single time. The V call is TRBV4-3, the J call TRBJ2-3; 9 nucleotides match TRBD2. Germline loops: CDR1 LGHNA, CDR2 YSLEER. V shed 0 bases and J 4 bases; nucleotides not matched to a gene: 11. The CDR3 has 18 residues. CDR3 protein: CASSQDEGRGGLADTQYF. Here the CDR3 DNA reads TGCGCCAGCAGCCAAGATGAGGGGCGGGGGGGCCTCGCAGATACGCAGTATTTT.